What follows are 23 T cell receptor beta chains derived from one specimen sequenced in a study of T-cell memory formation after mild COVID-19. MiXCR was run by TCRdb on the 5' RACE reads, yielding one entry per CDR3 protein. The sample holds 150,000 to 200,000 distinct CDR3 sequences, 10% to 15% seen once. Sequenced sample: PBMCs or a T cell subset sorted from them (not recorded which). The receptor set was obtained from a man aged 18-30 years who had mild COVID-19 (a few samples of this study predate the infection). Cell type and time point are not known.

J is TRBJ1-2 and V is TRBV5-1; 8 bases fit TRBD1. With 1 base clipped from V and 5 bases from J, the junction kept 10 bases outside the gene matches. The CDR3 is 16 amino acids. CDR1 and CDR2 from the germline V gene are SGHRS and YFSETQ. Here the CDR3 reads CASSLFSGQGSYGYTF. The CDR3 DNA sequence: TGCGCCAGCAGCTTGTTTTCCGGACAGGGATCGTATGGCTACACCTTC.

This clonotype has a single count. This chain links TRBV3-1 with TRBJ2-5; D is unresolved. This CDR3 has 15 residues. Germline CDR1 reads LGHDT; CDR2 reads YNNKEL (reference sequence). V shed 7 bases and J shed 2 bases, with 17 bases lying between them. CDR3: CASTIFLGIQETQYF. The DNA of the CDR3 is TGTGCCAGCACCATCTTTCTAGGGATTCAAGAGACCCAGTACTTC.

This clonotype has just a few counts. This CDR3 reads CASSYRRSYGYTF. In DNA, the CDR3 is TGTGCCAGCAGTTACCGACGGAGTTATGGCTACACCTTC. The chain recombines TRBV6-2 or TRBV6-3 with TRBJ1-2; D unclear. The CDR3 contains 13 residues. V dropped 2 bases and J dropped 5 bases, with 9 bases sitting between them. The V gene's germline CDR1 is MNHEY and CDR2 SVGEGT.

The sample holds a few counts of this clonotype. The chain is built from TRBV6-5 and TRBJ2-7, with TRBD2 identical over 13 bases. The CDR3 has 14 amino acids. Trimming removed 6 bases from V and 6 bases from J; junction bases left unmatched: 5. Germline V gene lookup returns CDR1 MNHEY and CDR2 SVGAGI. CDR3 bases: TGTGCCAGCAGGCCGGGACTAGCGGGATCCGAGCAGTACTTC. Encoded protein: CASRPGLAGSEQYF.

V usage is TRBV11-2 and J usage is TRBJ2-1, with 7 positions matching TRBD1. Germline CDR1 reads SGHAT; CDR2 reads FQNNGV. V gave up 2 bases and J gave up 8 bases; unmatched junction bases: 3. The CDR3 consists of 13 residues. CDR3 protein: CASSLNRGYEQFF. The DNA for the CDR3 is TGTGCCAGCAGCTTAAACAGGGGCTATGAGCAGTTCTTC.

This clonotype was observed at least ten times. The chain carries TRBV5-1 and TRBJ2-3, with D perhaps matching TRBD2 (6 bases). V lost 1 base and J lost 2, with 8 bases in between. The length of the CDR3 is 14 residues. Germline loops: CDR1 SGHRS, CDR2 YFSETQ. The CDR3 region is CASSLRGTTDTQYF. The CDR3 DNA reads TGCGCCAGCAGCTTGCGCGGGACCACAGATACGCAGTATTTT.

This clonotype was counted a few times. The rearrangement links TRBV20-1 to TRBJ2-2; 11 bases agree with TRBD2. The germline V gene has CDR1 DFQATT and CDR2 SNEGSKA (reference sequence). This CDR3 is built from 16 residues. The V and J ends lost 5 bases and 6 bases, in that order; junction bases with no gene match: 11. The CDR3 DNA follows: TGCAGTGCTCCCGAACCCAGACTAGCGGGGTCCGGGGAGCTGTTTTTT. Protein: CSAPEPRLAGSGELFF.

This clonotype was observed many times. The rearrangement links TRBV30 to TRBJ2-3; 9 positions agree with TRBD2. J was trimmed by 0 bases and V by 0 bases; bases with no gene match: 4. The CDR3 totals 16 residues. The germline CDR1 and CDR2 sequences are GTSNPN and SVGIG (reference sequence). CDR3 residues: CAWSVWAGGSTDTQYF. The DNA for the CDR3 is TGTGCCTGGAGTGTGTGGGCGGGGGGGAGCACAGATACGCAGTATTTT.

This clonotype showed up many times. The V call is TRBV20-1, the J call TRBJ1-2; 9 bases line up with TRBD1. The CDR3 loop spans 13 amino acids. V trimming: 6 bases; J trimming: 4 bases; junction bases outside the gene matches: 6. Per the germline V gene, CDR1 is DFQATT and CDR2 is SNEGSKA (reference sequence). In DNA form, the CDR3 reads TGCAGTGCCCACGACAGGGGGGCCTATGGCTACACCTTC. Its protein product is CSAHDRGAYGYTF.

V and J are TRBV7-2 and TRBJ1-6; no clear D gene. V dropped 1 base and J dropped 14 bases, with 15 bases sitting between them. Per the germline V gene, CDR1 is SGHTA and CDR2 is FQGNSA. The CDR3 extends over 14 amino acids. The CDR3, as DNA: TGTGCCAGCAGCTTAGAGCCCCCCGTTTCGACCCTCCACTTT. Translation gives CASSLEPPVSTLHF.

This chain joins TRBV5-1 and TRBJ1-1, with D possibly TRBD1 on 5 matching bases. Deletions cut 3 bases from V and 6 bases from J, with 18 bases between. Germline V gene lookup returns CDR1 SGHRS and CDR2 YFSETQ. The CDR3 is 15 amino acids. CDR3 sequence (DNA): TGCGCCAGCAGCTGGGGGGAGTGGGGTGTCGCTGAAGCTTTCTTT. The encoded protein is CASSWGEWGVAEAFF.

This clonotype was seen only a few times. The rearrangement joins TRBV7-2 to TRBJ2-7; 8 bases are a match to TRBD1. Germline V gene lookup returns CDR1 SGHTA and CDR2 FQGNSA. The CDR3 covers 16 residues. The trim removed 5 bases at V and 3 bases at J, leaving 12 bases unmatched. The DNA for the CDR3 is TGTGCCAGCAGCCCTGGACAGGGTTCCAGGGTCTACGAGCAGTACTTC. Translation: CASSPGQGSRVYEQYF.

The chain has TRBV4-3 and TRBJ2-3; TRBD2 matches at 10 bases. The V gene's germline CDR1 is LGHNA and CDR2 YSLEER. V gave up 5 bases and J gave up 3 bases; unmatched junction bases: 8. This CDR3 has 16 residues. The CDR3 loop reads CASSKVLAGQTDTQYF. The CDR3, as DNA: TGCGCCAGCAGCAAAGTACTAGCGGGGCAAACAGATACGCAGTATTTT.

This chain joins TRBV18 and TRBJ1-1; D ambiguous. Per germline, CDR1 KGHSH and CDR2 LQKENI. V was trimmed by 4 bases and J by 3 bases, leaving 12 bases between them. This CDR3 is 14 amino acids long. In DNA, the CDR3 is TGTGCCAGCTCACGTTCGACCGCTGACACTGAAGCTTTCTTT. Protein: CASSRSTADTEAFF.

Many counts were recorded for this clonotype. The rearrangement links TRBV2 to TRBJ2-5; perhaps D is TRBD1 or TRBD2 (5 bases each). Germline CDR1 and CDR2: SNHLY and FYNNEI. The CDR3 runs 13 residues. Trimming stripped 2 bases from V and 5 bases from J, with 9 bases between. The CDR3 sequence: CASSETGGETQYF. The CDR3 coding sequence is TGTGCCAGCAGTGAAACAGGCGGGGAGACCCAGTACTTC.

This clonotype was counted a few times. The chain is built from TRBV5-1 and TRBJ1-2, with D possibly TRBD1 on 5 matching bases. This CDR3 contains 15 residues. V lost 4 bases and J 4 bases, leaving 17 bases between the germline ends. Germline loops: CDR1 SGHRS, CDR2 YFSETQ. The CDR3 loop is CASSPLGVTPYGYTF. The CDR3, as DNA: TGCGCCAGCAGCCCTCTGGGGGTAACCCCCTATGGCTACACCTTC. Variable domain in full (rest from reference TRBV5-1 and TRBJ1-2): KAGVTQTPRYLIKTRGQQVTLSCSPISGHRSVSWYQQTPGQGLQFLFEYFSETQRNKGNFPGRFSGRQFSNSRSEMNVSTLELGDSALYLCASSPLGVTPYGYTFGSGTRLTVV.

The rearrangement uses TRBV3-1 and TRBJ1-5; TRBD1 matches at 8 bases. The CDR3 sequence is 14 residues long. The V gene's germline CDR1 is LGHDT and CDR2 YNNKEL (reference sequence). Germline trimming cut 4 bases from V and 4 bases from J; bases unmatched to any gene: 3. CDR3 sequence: CASSPRDRNQPQHF. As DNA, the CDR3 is TGTGCCAGCAGCCCCCGGGACAGGAATCAGCCCCAGCATTTT.

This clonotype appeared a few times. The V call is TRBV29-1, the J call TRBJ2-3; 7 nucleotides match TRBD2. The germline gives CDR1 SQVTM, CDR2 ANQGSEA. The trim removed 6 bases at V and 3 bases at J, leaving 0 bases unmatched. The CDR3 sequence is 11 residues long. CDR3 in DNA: TGCAGCGTGGGACTAACAGATACGCAGTATTTT. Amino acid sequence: CSVGLTDTQYF.

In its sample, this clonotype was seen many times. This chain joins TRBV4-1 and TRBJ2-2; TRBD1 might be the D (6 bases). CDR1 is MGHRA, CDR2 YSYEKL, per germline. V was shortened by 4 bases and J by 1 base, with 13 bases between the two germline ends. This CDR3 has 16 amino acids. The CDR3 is CASSPRTDVNTGELFF. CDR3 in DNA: TGCGCCAGCAGCCCCCGGACAGACGTGAACACCGGGGAGCTGTTTTTT.

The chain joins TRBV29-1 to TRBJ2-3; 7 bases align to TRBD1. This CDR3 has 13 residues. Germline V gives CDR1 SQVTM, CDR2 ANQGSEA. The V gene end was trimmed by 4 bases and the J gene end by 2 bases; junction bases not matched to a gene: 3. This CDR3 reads CSVAQGVTDTQYF. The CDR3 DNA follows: TGCAGCGTTGCCCAGGGGGTCACAGATACGCAGTATTTT.

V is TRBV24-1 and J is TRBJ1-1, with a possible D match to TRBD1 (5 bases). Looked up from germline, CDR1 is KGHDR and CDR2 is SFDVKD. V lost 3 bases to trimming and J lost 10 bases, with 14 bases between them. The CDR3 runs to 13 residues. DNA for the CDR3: TGTGCCACCAGTGATCGGGGGGGTCGAGGAGCTTTCTTT. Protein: CATSDRGGRGAFF.

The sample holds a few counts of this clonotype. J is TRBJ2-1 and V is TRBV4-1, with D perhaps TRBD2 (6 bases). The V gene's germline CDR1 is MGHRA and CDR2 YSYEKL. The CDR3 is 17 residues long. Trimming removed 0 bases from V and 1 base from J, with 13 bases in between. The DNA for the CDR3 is TGCGCCAGCAGCCAAGAATACGCCAGCGGGTCCTACAATGAGCAGTTCTTC. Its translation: CASSQEYASGSYNEQFF.

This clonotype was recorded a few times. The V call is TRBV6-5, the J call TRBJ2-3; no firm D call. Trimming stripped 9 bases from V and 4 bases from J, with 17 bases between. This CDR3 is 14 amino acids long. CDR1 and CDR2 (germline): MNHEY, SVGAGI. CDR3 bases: TGTGCCAGTAGGGTGTCCACCACCGCAGATACGCAGTATTTT. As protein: CASRVSTTADTQYF.